This T cell receptor beta chain originates from a study of response to subunit inactivated influenza vaccine. General study results and limits: New T cells are recruited in small numbers by each seasonal influenza vaccination, according to the authors' suggestion.

This CDR3 comprises 18 residues. Germline V gene data show CDR1 as LGHNA and CDR2 as YSLEER. The trim removed 0 bases at V and 1 base at J, leaving 10 bases unmatched. Each CDR3 protein gets one entry after TCRdb re-called the RT-PCR reads with MiXCR. The sample holds roughly 670,000 distinct CDR3 sequences, roughly 15% seen once. This clonotype was observed a handful of times. Its target is not known. This sequence joins TRBV4-3 and TRBJ2-7; 9 bases line up with TRBD1. Source: PBMCs from blood, taken less than 15 days before vaccination. The source of this sequence is a man in his fifties or sixties who received an inactivated influenza vaccine. The CDR3 sequence is CASSQDTFGQGFSYEQYF. The CDR3 region has the DNA TGCGCCAGCAGCCAAGACACCTTCGGACAGGGGTTTTCCTACGAGCAGTACTTC.